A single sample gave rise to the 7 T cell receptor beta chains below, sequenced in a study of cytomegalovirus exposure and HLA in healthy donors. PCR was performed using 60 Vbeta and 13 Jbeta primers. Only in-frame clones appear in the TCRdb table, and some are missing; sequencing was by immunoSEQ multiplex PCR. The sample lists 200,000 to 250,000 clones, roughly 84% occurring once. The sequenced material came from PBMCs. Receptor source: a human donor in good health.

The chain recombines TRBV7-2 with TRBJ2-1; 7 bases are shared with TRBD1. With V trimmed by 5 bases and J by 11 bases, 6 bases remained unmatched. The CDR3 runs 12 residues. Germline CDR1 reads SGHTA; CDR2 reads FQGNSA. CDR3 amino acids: CASSARQGKQFF. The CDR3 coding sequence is TGTGCCAGCAGCGCGAGACAGGGTAAGCAGTTCTTC.

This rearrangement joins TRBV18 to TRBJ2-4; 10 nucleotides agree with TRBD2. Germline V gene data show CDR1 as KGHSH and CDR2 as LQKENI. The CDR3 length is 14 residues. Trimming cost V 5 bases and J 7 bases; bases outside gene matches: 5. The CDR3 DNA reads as TGTGCCAGCTCATTATCTAGCGGGAGTAACATTCAGTACTTC. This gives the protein CASSLSSGSNIQYF.

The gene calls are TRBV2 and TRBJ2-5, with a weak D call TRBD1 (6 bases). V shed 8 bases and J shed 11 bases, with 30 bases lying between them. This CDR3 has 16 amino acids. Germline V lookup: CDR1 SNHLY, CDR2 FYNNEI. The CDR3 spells CASFLLPGQNFDEQYF. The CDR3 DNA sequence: TGTGCCAGCTTTCTCTTACCGGGACAAAACTTTGATGAGCAGTACTTC.

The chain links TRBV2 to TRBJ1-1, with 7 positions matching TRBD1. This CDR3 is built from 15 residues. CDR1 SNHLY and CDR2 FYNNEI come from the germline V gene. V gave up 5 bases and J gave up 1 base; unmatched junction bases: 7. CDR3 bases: TGTGCCAGCAGTATTGACCGGGACAGGAACACTGAAGCTTTCTTT. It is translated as CASSIDRDRNTEAFF. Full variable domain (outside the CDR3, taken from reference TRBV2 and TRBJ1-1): EPEVTQTPSHQVTQMGQEVILRCVPISNHLYFYWYRQILGQKVEFLVSFYNNEISEKSEIFDDQFSVERPDGSNFTLKIRSTKLEDSAMYFCASSIDRDRNTEAFFGQGTRLTVV.

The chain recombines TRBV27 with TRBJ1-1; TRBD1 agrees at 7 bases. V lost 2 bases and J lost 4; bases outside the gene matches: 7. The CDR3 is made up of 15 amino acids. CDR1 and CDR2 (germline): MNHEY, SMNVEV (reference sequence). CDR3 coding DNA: TGTGCCAGCAGTTTACTGAAGGGGGCTGGCACTGAAGCTTTCTTT. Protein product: CASSLLKGAGTEAFF.

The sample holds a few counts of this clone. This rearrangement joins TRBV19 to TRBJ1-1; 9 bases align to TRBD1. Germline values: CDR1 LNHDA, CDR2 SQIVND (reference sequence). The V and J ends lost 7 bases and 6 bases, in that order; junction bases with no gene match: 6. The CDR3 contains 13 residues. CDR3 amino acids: CASTIQGASEAFF. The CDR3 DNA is TGTGCCAGTACCATACAGGGGGCCTCTGAAGCTTTCTTT.

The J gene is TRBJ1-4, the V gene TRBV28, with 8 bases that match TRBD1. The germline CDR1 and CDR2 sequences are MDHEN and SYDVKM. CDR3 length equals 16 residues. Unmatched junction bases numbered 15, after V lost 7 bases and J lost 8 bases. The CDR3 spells CASTPPRQGYREKLFF. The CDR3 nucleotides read TGTGCCAGCACCCCCCCCCGACAGGGGTATAGGGAAAAACTGTTTTTT.